The T cell receptor (beta chain) described here comes from a study of blood T cell repertoires in COVID-19. Whole-study context: Researchers got acute and convalescent COVID-19 samples from the United States, Italy and Spain.

Germline V gene data show CDR1 as LNHDA and CDR2 as SQIVND (reference sequence). This CDR3 spans 15 amino acids. With 7 bases clipped from V and 2 bases from J, the junction kept 9 bases outside the gene matches. Seattle-derived patients entered the study during active infection and were followed longitudinally. The method was immunoSEQ multiplex PCR; TCRdb's version includes in-frame clones alone and lacks a portion of them. Of fewer than 650,000 clones detected, 70% to 90% appear once; the ten largest clones hold about 8.2%. The clonotype comes from a woman in her 50s with COVID-19, enrolled during active disease. This chain connects TRBV19 to TRBJ1-2; TRBD1 agrees at 8 bases. Material: peripheral blood. This CDR3 reads CASKKDRAMNYGYTF. In DNA form, the CDR3 reads TGTGCCAGTAAAAAGGACAGGGCCATGAACTATGGCTACACCTTC.